A selection of T cell receptor beta chains follows, all from one sample in a study of OX40 agonist ivuxolimab in advanced cancers. Generated by immunoSEQ multiplex PCR, the TCRdb table keeps only in-frame clones and is missing some. The repertoire includes about 35,000 clones, nearly 85% of them detected once, and 23% sits in the top ten. Here the sequenced sample was CD4+ or CD8+ T cells sorted from blood, taken in a trial of the OX40 agonist ivuxolimab. The receptors stem from an adult with an advanced solid tumor such as melanoma, head and neck, liver or kidney cancer. Each CDR3 is given with its conserved first and last residue. The D gene is left open where the match is weak. Size is stated for part of the rows, as once, few or many counts, or as a class when the clone is expanded.

clone size: NA; J gene: TRBJ1-5; CDR3 length: 14; D gene: NA; V gene: TRBV7-9; CDR3 DNA: TGTGCCAGCAGCTTAGAAGGAAGCAATCAGCCCCAGCATTTT; CDR3 protein: CASSLEGSNQPQHF
clone size: NA; J gene: TRBJ2-1; CDR3 length: 12; D gene: TRBD1; V gene: TRBV4-1; CDR3 DNA: TGCGCCAGCAGCCAAACCGGGACAGGGAGGTTCTTC; CDR3 protein: CASSQTGTGRFF
clone size: NA; J gene: TRBJ1-5; CDR3 length: 14; D gene: NA; V gene: TRBV27; CDR3 DNA: TGTGCCAGCAGCCCCGGACTGAGCAATCAGCCCCAGCATTTT; CDR3 protein: CASSPGLSNQPQHF
clone size: NA; J gene: TRBJ2-2; CDR3 length: 15; D gene: TRBD2; V gene: TRBV11-3; CDR3 DNA: TGTGCCAGCAGCTTTACTAGCGGGGGGACCGGGGAGCTGTTTTTT; CDR3 protein: CASSFTSGGTGELFF
clone size: NA; J gene: TRBJ2-7; CDR3 length: 14; D gene: NA; V gene: TRBV27; CDR3 DNA: TGTGCCAGCAATAACCGGGTCCCTCCCTACGAGCAGTACTTC; CDR3 protein: CASNNRVPPYEQYF
clone size: NA; J gene: TRBJ2-7; CDR3 length: 13; D gene: NA; V gene: TRBV5-1; CDR3 DNA: TGCGCCAGCAGCTTGCACTCCTCCTACGAGCAGTACTTC; CDR3 protein: CASSLHSSYEQYF
clone size: NA; J gene: TRBJ2-6; CDR3 length: 16; D gene: NA; V gene: TRBV11-2; CDR3 DNA: TGTGCCAGCAGCTTAGGTATAAACGACGGGGCCAACGTCCTGACTTTC; CDR3 protein: CASSLGINDGANVLTF
clone size: once; J gene: TRBJ2-7; CDR3 length: 14; D gene: TRBD2; V gene: TRBV28; CDR3 DNA: TGTGCCAGCAGACCCGCGGGACTAGGCTACGAGCAGTACTTC; CDR3 protein: CASRPAGLGYEQYF
clone size: NA; J gene: TRBJ2-1; CDR3 length: 16; D gene: TRBD2; V gene: TRBV19; CDR3 DNA: TGTGCCAGTAGTCCGCTGGTAGCGGGAGGGGTCGATGAGCAGTTCTTC; CDR3 protein: CASSPLVAGGVDEQFF
clone size: NA; J gene: TRBJ1-2; CDR3 length: 16; D gene: NA; V gene: TRBV7-2; CDR3 DNA: TGTGCCAGCAGCTTAGATCCAGGGCTACATAACTATGGCTACACCTTC; CDR3 protein: CASSLDPGLHNYGYTF
clone size: NA; J gene: TRBJ1-6; CDR3 length: 15; D gene: NA; V gene: TRBV11-2; CDR3 DNA: TGTGCCAGCAGCCCGATAGCGGGGGGCAATTCACCCCTCCACTTT; CDR3 protein: CASSPIAGGNSPLHF
clone size: NA; J gene: TRBJ2-1; CDR3 length: 14; D gene: NA; V gene: TRBV19; CDR3 DNA: TGTGCCAGTAGCTTTGGACAGAAGAACAATGAGCAGTTCTTC; CDR3 protein: CASSFGQKNNEQFF
clone size: once; J gene: TRBJ1-2; CDR3 length: 14; D gene: NA; V gene: TRBV29-1; CDR3 DNA: TGCAGCGTTGAAGATGGGGGGCTAGACTATGGCTACACCTTC; CDR3 protein: CSVEDGGLDYGYTF
clone size: NA; J gene: TRBJ2-7; CDR3 length: 16; D gene: TRBD1; V gene: TRBV7-9; CDR3 DNA: TGTGCCAGCAGCTGGACGCCGGGACAGGGGGTATACGAGCAGTACTTC; CDR3 protein: CASSWTPGQGVYEQYF
clone size: NA; J gene: TRBJ2-1; CDR3 length: 18; D gene: NA; V gene: TRBV11-1; CDR3 DNA: TGTGCCAGCAGCTTATCTGGGGGGGCCCTCGTTTCCTACAATGAGCAGTTCTTC; CDR3 protein: CASSLSGGALVSYNEQFF
clone size: NA; J gene: TRBJ1-1; CDR3 length: 17; D gene: NA; V gene: TRBV27; CDR3 DNA: TGTGCCAGCAGTCCTCAAACGATCGACACGTTGAACACTGAAGCTTTCTTT; CDR3 protein: CASSPQTIDTLNTEAFF
clone size: few; J gene: TRBJ2-7; CDR3 length: 15; D gene: NA; V gene: TRBV4-1; CDR3 DNA: TGCGCCAGCAGCCAAGTCTCGGGGGCTTCCTACGAGCAGTACTTC; CDR3 protein: CASSQVSGASYEQYF
clone size: NA; J gene: TRBJ2-1; CDR3 length: 15; D gene: TRBD2; V gene: TRBV27; CDR3 DNA: TGTGCCAGCAGTCCCGGGACTAGCGGGAGAAGTGAGCAGTTCTTC; CDR3 protein: CASSPGTSGRSEQFF
clone size: NA; J gene: TRBJ2-7; CDR3 length: 16; D gene: TRBD1; V gene: TRBV7-6; CDR3 DNA: TGTGCCAGCAGCTTGCACCGGACAGGGGCCTCCTACGAGCAGTACTTC; CDR3 protein: CASSLHRTGASYEQYF
clone size: NA; J gene: TRBJ2-2; CDR3 length: 17; D gene: NA; V gene: TRBV28; CDR3 DNA: TGTGCCAGCAGTTTCCCCAGACTCACGGGGAACACCGGGGAGCTGTTTTTT; CDR3 protein: CASSFPRLTGNTGELFF
clone size: NA; J gene: TRBJ2-1; CDR3 length: 16; D gene: NA; V gene: TRBV4-2; CDR3 DNA: TGTGCCAGCAGCCAAGATGGGGGCCTAGTTGCGGATGAGCAGTTCTTC; CDR3 protein: CASSQDGGLVADEQFF
clone size: NA; J gene: TRBJ1-5; CDR3 length: 14; D gene: TRBD1; V gene: TRBV27; CDR3 DNA: TGTGCCACGGGACAGGGGGCGGCGGGTCAGCCCCAGCATTTT; CDR3 protein: CATGQGAAGQPQHF
clone size: NA; J gene: TRBJ2-7; CDR3 length: 14; D gene: NA; V gene: TRBV6-5; CDR3 DNA: TGTGCCAGCAGTTACTCGGTTGGGGCGTACGAGCAGTACTTC; CDR3 protein: CASSYSVGAYEQYF
clone size: NA; J gene: TRBJ2-7; CDR3 length: 15; D gene: TRBD2; V gene: TRBV6-5; CDR3 DNA: TGTGCCAGCAGTCCTGGACTAGCGGGGATCTACGAGCAGTACTTC; CDR3 protein: CASSPGLAGIYEQYF
clone size: NA; J gene: TRBJ2-7; CDR3 length: 14; D gene: NA; V gene: TRBV7-9; CDR3 DNA: TGTGCCAGCAGCTCCACCCGACAGGTATACGAGCAGTACTTC; CDR3 protein: CASSSTRQVYEQYF
clone size: NA; J gene: TRBJ2-7; CDR3 length: 14; D gene: NA; V gene: TRBV9; CDR3 DNA: TGTGCCAGCAGCGTAGATGGACAATCCTACGAGCAGTACTTC; CDR3 protein: CASSVDGQSYEQYF
clone size: NA; J gene: TRBJ2-7; CDR3 length: 15; D gene: TRBD2; V gene: TRBV7-2; CDR3 DNA: TGTGCCAGCAGCTTGTCCGGCGGGGGGTACTACGAGCAGTACTTC; CDR3 protein: CASSLSGGGYYEQYF
clone size: NA; J gene: TRBJ2-2; CDR3 length: 10; D gene: NA; V gene: TRBV11-2; CDR3 DNA: TGTGCCAGCGGAGGGGGGGAGCTGTTTTTT; CDR3 protein: CASGGGELFF
clone size: NA; J gene: TRBJ2-1; CDR3 length: 15; D gene: TRBD1; V gene: TRBV4-3; CDR3 DNA: TGCGCCAGCAGCTCCGGGACAGGGCACAACAATGAGCAGTTCTTC; CDR3 protein: CASSSGTGHNNEQFF
clone size: NA; J gene: TRBJ2-1; CDR3 length: 16; D gene: NA; V gene: TRBV5-8; CDR3 DNA: TGTGCCAGCAGTTTGATGGTCGGGGGCACCTACAATGAGCAGTTCTTC; CDR3 protein: CASSLMVGGTYNEQFF
clone size: NA; J gene: TRBJ2-1; CDR3 length: 17; D gene: TRBD2; V gene: TRBV19; CDR3 DNA: TGTGCCAGTAGTCTGACTAGCGGGGACTCGTGGTACAATGAGCAGTTCTTC; CDR3 protein: CASSLTSGDSWYNEQFF
clone size: once; J gene: TRBJ2-1; CDR3 length: 16; D gene: NA; V gene: TRBV15; CDR3 DNA: TGTGCCACCAGCAGAGCCCGAGGGGCAGGGGGGGATGAGCAGTTCTTC; CDR3 protein: CATSRARGAGGDEQFF
clone size: NA; J gene: TRBJ1-2; CDR3 length: 12; D gene: NA; V gene: TRBV30; CDR3 DNA: NA; CDR3 protein: CAWSVGQGAGFF
clone size: NA; J gene: TRBJ2-2; CDR3 length: 17; D gene: NA; V gene: TRBV5-1; CDR3 DNA: TGCGCCAGCAGCTTGGTTTCTGGAACCACGAACACCGGGGAGCTGTTTTTT; CDR3 protein: CASSLVSGTTNTGELFF
clone size: NA; J gene: TRBJ2-7; CDR3 length: 15; D gene: NA; V gene: TRBV14; CDR3 DNA: TGTGCCAGCAGCCAAGATCTTCCCAGGTCCTACGAGCAGTACTTC; CDR3 protein: CASSQDLPRSYEQYF
clone size: NA; J gene: TRBJ2-5; CDR3 length: 17; D gene: NA; V gene: TRBV1; CDR3 DNA: TGCACCAGCAGCCAACCACCAGGGGACAGTCACCAAGAGACCCAGTACTTC; CDR3 protein: CTSSQPPGDSHQETQYF
clone size: NA; J gene: TRBJ2-1; CDR3 length: 16; D gene: TRBD1; V gene: TRBV28; CDR3 DNA: TGTGCCAGCAGTTCCGGACCGGGACAGGCCAACAATGAGCAGTTCTTC; CDR3 protein: CASSSGPGQANNEQFF
clone size: few; J gene: TRBJ1-2; CDR3 length: 15; D gene: NA; V gene: TRBV27; CDR3 DNA: TGTGCCAGCAGGCTTGGGGGGGGGATCACGGGAGGCTACACCTTC; CDR3 protein: CASRLGGGITGGYTF
clone size: NA; J gene: TRBJ2-1; CDR3 length: 14; D gene: TRBD1; V gene: TRBV7-9; CDR3 DNA: TGTGCCAGCAGCTTTGACAGGGGAATCAATGAGCAGTTCTTC; CDR3 protein: CASSFDRGINEQFF
clone size: NA; J gene: TRBJ1-4; CDR3 length: 13; D gene: TRBD1; V gene: TRBV29-1; CDR3 DNA: TGCAGCGCCGAGGGGGCTGCTAATGAAAAACTGTTTTTT; CDR3 protein: CSAEGAANEKLFF
clone size: NA; J gene: TRBJ1-5; CDR3 length: 13; D gene: NA; V gene: TRBV2; CDR3 DNA: TGTGCCAGCAGTGAATGGGGAAATCAGCCCCAGCATTTT; CDR3 protein: CASSEWGNQPQHF
clone size: NA; J gene: TRBJ2-7; CDR3 length: 12; D gene: NA; V gene: TRBV29-1; CDR3 DNA: TGCAGCGTACTACAGGGGGGGCGAGAGCAGTACTTC; CDR3 protein: CSVLQGGREQYF
clone size: NA; J gene: TRBJ2-3; CDR3 length: 15; D gene: NA; V gene: TRBV9; CDR3 DNA: TGTGCCAGCAGCGTAGACCAAGGAGGGACAGATACGCAGTATTTT; CDR3 protein: CASSVDQGGTDTQYF
clone size: NA; J gene: TRBJ2-7; CDR3 length: 14; D gene: NA; V gene: TRBV5-1; CDR3 DNA: TGCGCCAGCAACCCTGGGACACTCTCCTACGAGCAGTACTTC; CDR3 protein: CASNPGTLSYEQYF
clone size: NA; J gene: TRBJ2-7; CDR3 length: 14; D gene: NA; V gene: TRBV27; CDR3 DNA: TGTGCCAGCAGTTTTCAGTCGAGCTCCTACGAGCAGTACTTC; CDR3 protein: CASSFQSSSYEQYF
clone size: NA; J gene: TRBJ2-3; CDR3 length: 16; D gene: NA; V gene: TRBV19; CDR3 DNA: TGTGCCAGTAGTAAACCGACGGGAAGGAATGCAGATACGCAGTATTTT; CDR3 protein: CASSKPTGRNADTQYF
clone size: NA; J gene: TRBJ2-1; CDR3 length: 17; D gene: TRBD2; V gene: TRBV4-2; CDR3 DNA: TGTGCCAGCAGCCAGCCGACTAGCGGGAGCTCCTACAATGAGCAGTTCTTC; CDR3 protein: CASSQPTSGSSYNEQFF
clone size: NA; J gene: TRBJ2-3; CDR3 length: 15; D gene: TRBD2; V gene: TRBV2; CDR3 DNA: TGTGCCAGCAGTGAACTACGGAGGGGAGGGGATACGCAGTATTTT; CDR3 protein: CASSELRRGGDTQYF
clone size: NA; J gene: TRBJ2-1; CDR3 length: 16; D gene: NA; V gene: TRBV19; CDR3 DNA: TGTGCCAGTAGTATATTATCGGGAGACTCCTACAATGAGCAGTTCTTC; CDR3 protein: CASSILSGDSYNEQFF
clone size: NA; J gene: TRBJ2-3; CDR3 length: 13; D gene: TRBD1; V gene: TRBV2; CDR3 DNA: TGTGCCAGGACAGGGGGCCGCACAGATACGCAGTATTTT; CDR3 protein: CARTGGRTDTQYF
clone size: NA; J gene: TRBJ1-1; CDR3 length: 18; D gene: NA; V gene: TRBV28; CDR3 DNA: TGTGCCAGCAGTTTCGGCCGTTTAACAGGGTCTGGAGTAACTGAAGCTTTCTTT; CDR3 protein: CASSFGRLTGSGVTEAFF
clone size: NA; J gene: TRBJ2-3; CDR3 length: 14; D gene: TRBD2; V gene: TRBV27; CDR3 DNA: TGTGCCAGCAGAGATCCCAGCGGGGCAGATACGCAGTATTTT; CDR3 protein: CASRDPSGADTQYF
clone size: NA; J gene: TRBJ2-1; CDR3 length: 13; D gene: NA; V gene: TRBV27; CDR3 DNA: TGTGCCAGCAGTTTTTCTAGCTACAATGAGCAGTTCTTC; CDR3 protein: CASSFSSYNEQFF